This T cell receptor beta chain was obtained from a study of CD8+ T cells in alopecia areata. cDNA prepared by RNA extraction and subsequent reverse transcription served as the template for sequencing. Method: immunoSEQ multiplex PCR; TCRdb's copy keeps in-frame clones and lacks some. This sample has about 87,000 clones; approximately 70% occur once, and the top ten carry about 18%. Treatment described: oral pan-JAK inhibitor, 5-10 mg twice daily. CDR1 is GTSNPN and CDR2 is SVGIG in the germline V gene (reference sequence). The CDR3 covers 11 residues. V lost 2 bases and J lost 6, with 7 bases in between.

The J gene is TRBJ1-1, the V gene TRBV30; D perhaps matches TRBD1 (5 bases). Sequencing used CD8+ T cells sorted from blood, obtained at roughly week 45, from a patient treated with tofacitinib. The receptor comes from a human donor with alopecia areata. The CDR3: CAWSRGPEAFF. The DNA of the CDR3 is TGTGCCTGGAGTAGGGGTCCTGAAGCTTTCTTT. The full variable domain, in which reference TRBV30 and TRBJ1-1 provide the parts outside the CDR3, is SQTIHQWPATLVQPVGSPLSLECTVEGTSNPNLYWYRQAAGRGLQLLFYSVGIGQISSEVPQNLSASRPQDRQFILSSKKLLLSDSGFYLCAWSRGPEAFFGQGTRLTVV.